The rows below give T cell receptor beta chains drawn from one sample of a study of T-cell memory formation after mild COVID-19. Each CDR3 protein is one row after TCRdb ran MiXCR on the 5' RACE reads. The sample lists fewer than 600,000 distinct CDR3 sequences; less than 25% were seen once. The material sequenced was PBMCs or a T cell subset sorted from them (not recorded which). The receptors come from an adult woman who had mild COVID-19 (a few samples of this study predate the infection). Cell type and time point are not known. Each CDR3 is given with its conserved first and last residue. Each record gives: V gene, clone size, J gene, D gene, CDR3 DNA, CDR3 protein. D genes are given only for firm matches. Only part of the rows carry a size: once, few, many, or a class if the clone is expanded.

TRBV27	-	TRBJ1-1	TRBD1	TGTGCCAGCAGAGTGGGTAGACAGGGAAGCACTGAAGCTTTCTTT	CASRVGRQGSTEAFF
TRBV30	few	TRBJ1-5	TRBD1	TGTGCCTGGAGTCACCGGGACAGGGTGGATCAGCCCCAGCATTTT	CAWSHRDRVDQPQHF
TRBV6-6	many	TRBJ1-3	TRBD1	TGTGCCAGCAGTTACTCCGGACAGGGCAACACCATATATTTT	CASSYSGQGNTIYF
TRBV5-1	once	TRBJ2-1	-	TGCGCCAGCAGCTTTCTGAGAAGCTCCTACAATGAGCAGTTCTTC	CASSFLRSSYNEQFF
TRBV5-1	-	TRBJ1-4	-	TGCGCCAGCAGCTTGGCCCTCCAGTGGAGTGCGTCTAATGAAAAACTGTTTTTT	CASSLALQWSASNEKLFF
TRBV20-1	-	TRBJ1-2	-	TGCAGTGCACCTCTCGGGACTTTGCACACCTTC	CSAPLGTLHTF
TRBV2	-	TRBJ2-7	-	TGTGCCAGCAGTGACTTCCGCAGTTCCTACGAGCAGTACTTC	CASSDFRSSYEQYF
TRBV6-1	-	TRBJ2-7	TRBD2	TGTGCCAGCAGCGAAAGGGAGGGGACCACCTACGAGCAGTACTTC	CASSEREGTTYEQYF
TRBV5-1	-	TRBJ1-1	-	TGCGCCAGCAGCGTCACAGGGAGTACTGAAGCTTTCTTT	CASSVTGSTEAFF
TRBV7-9	few	TRBJ2-6	TRBD1	TGTGCCAGCAGCTTAGCGGCGGACAGGGGGTGGTCTGGGGCCAACGTCCTGACTTTC	CASSLAADRGWSGANVLTF
TRBV7-2	few	TRBJ2-3	-	TGTGCCAGCAGGCCCCCAGGAGATACGCAGTATTTT	CASRPPGDTQYF
TRBV3-1	few	TRBJ1-1	-	TGTGCCAGCAGCCAAGGAGATCTGTCGGGAGGGGGAGCTTTCTTT	CASSQGDLSGGGAFF
TRBV7-8	many	TRBJ1-6	-	TGTGCCAGCAGCGCAACAGGGAATTCACCCCTCCACTTT	CASSATGNSPLHF
TRBV10-3	-	TRBJ1-2	-	TGTGCCATCAGTGAAAGGGCCCAGTTTTCCTCTAACTATGGCTACACCTTC	CAISERAQFSSNYGYTF
TRBV27	-	TRBJ2-5	-	TGTGCCAGCAGTTTAAAGTGGGACGAGACCCAGTACTTC	CASSLKWDETQYF
TRBV19	-	TRBJ2-1	-	TGTGCCAGTAGTATTGGGCCGAGCTCCTACAATGAGCAGTTCTTC	CASSIGPSSYNEQFF
TRBV7-9	few	TRBJ2-7	-	TGTGCCAGCAGCTTCCACCACGCTGGGGACATCCCCGAGCAGTACTTC	CASSFHHAGDIPEQYF
TRBV3-1	few	TRBJ2-1	TRBD2	TGTGCCAGCAGCCAGGAGGGCGGGGGGGCTTCTGAGCAGTTCTTC	CASSQEGGGASEQFF